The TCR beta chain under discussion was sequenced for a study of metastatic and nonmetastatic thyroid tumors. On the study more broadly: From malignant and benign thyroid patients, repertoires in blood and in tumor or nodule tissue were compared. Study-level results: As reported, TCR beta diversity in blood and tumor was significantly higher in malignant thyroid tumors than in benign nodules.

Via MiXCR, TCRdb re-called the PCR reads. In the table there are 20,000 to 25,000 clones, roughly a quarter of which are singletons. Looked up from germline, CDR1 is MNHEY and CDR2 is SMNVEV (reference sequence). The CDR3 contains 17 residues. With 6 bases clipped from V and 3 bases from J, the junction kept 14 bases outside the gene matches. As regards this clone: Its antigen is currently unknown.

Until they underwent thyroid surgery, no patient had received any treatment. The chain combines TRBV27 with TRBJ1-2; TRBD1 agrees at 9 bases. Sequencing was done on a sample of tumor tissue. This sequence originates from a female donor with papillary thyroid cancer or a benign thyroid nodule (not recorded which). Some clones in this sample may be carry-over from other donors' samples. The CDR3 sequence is CASSIWGQGNKDYGYTF. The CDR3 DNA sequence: TGTGCCAGCAGCATCTGGGGACAGGGCAATAAGGACTATGGCTACACCTTC.